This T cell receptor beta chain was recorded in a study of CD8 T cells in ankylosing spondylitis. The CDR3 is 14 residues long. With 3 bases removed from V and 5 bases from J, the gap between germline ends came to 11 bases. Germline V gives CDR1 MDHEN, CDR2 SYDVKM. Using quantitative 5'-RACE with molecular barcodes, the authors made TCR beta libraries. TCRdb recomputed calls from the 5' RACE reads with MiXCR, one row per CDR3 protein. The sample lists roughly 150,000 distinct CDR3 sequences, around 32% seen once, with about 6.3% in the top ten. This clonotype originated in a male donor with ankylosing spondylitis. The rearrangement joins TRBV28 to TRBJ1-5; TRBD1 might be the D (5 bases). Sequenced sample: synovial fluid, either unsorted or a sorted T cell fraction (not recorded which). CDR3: CASSFTPGYQPQHF. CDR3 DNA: TGTGCCAGCAGTTTTACTCCAGGGTATCAGCCCCAGCATTTT.